The 31 T cell receptor beta chains given below trace back to one sample, sequenced in a study of blood T cell repertoires in COVID-19. The method was immunoSEQ multiplex PCR; TCRdb's version includes in-frame clones alone and lacks a portion of them. This sample carries 120,000 or so clones, about nine tenths of them seen once, and the ten largest clones take 25% to 30%. The sequenced sample was peripheral blood. The source of these receptors is a woman in her 70s with acute or convalescent COVID-19.

V gene TRBV18 combines with J gene TRBJ1-5; TRBD1 might be the D (5 bases). The CDR3 runs 14 residues. Germline values: CDR1 KGHSH, CDR2 LQKENI. V shed 3 bases and J shed 5 bases, with 11 bases lying between them. The CDR3: CASSPKAGDQPQHF. The CDR3 nucleotides read TGTGCCAGCTCACCCAAGGCGGGGGATCAGCCCCAGCATTTT.

V is TRBV6-5 and J is TRBJ1-1, with D possibly being TRBD1 (6 bases). This CDR3 comprises 11 residues. Germline V gives CDR1 MNHEY, CDR2 SVGAGI. Trimming removed 7 bases at V and 5 bases at J, with 8 bases between. CDR3: CASTQGTEAFF. The CDR3 DNA follows: TGTGCCAGCACCCAGGGGACTGAAGCTTTCTTT.

The V gene is TRBV18, the J gene TRBJ2-7, with 10 bases that match TRBD1. Losses at the gene ends were 4 bases for V and 3 bases for J; bases not matched to a gene: 6. CDR1 and CDR2 from the germline V gene are KGHSH and LQKENI. CDR3 size: 15 residues. CDR3 sequence (DNA): TGTGCCAGCTCACAGAGGACAGGGGGGGTCTACGAGCAGTACTTC. Its protein product is CASSQRTGGVYEQYF. The entire variable domain, with the rest obtained from reference TRBV18 and TRBJ2-7, is as follows: NAGVMQNPRHLVRRRGQEARLRCSPMKGHSHVYWYRQLPEEGLKFMVYLQKENIIDESGMPKERFSAEFPKEGPSILRIQQVVRGDSAAYFCASSQRTGGVYEQYFGPGTRLTVT.

The chain links TRBV5-4 to TRBJ2-2, with 10 bases lining up with TRBD2. J gave up 3 bases and V 2 bases, and 10 bases lay outside the gene matches. This CDR3 region has 18 residues. Germline CDR1 SGHNT, CDR2 YYREEE (reference sequence). The CDR3 DNA reads TGTGCCAGCAGCTTCGGTGGTAGCGGGGGGTTGGACACCGGGGAGCTGTTTTTT. The encoded protein is CASSFGGSGGLDTGELFF.

The chain combines TRBV20-1 with TRBJ1-6; 8 bases agree with TRBD1. This CDR3 is built from 14 residues. Trimming cost V 3 bases and J 8 bases; bases outside gene matches: 6. Germline V gives CDR1 DFQATT, CDR2 SNEGSKA (reference sequence). The CDR3 DNA is TGCAGTGCTAGTCCCGGCAGGGGGCATTCACCCCTCCACTTT. It is translated as CSASPGRGHSPLHF.

The CDR3 nucleotides are TGCGCCAGCAGCTTGGGTAGAGGGACAGCCGGGTGGGGCTATGGCTACACCTTC. Residues: CASSLGRGTAGWGYGYTF. The chain couples TRBV5-1 to TRBJ1-2, with TRBD1 matching 7 bases. The J segment lost 4 bases and the V segment lost 0 bases, leaving 15 bases of the junction unmatched. The length of the CDR3 is 18 residues. CDR1 is SGHRS, CDR2 YFSETQ, per germline.

Comments on this clone: Other DNA variants within this sample encode the same CDR3. The chain employs TRBV28 and TRBJ1-2, with 7 bases lining up with TRBD1. CDR3 length equals 12 residues. The V and J ends lost 6 bases and 2 bases, in that order; junction bases with no gene match: 0. Looked up from germline, CDR1 is MDHEN and CDR2 is SYDVKM. The CDR3 DNA reads TGTGCCAGCAGGGGACAGAACTATGGCTACACCTTC. Translated: CASRGQNYGYTF.

This chain joins TRBV2 and TRBJ2-1; D perhaps matches TRBD1 (6 bases). The length of the CDR3 is 10 residues. V lost 8 bases and J 9 bases, leaving 8 bases between the germline ends. The germline V gene encodes CDR1 SNHLY and CDR2 FYNNEI. The CDR3 DNA reads as TGTGCCAGCGGCAGGGGTGAGCAGTTCTTC. Translating it yields CASGRGEQFF.

This clone was observed once. The rearrangement links TRBV5-6 to TRBJ2-7; D may be TRBD1 (6 bases). CDR3 size: 14 residues. Germline loops: CDR1 SGHDT, CDR2 YYEEEE. Trimming cost V 0 bases and J 4 bases, with 11 bases left between them. The CDR3 spells CASSLDRVGYEQYF. CDR3 DNA: TGTGCCAGCAGCTTGGACAGGGTGGGGTACGAGCAGTACTTC.

This sequence joins TRBV28 and TRBJ1-3; TRBD1 agrees at 7 bases. Germline values: CDR1 MDHEN, CDR2 SYDVKM. The CDR3 has 15 amino acids. The J segment lost 2 bases and the V segment lost 6 bases, leaving 7 bases of the junction unmatched. Here the CDR3 reads CASRPGQRAGNTIYF. The CDR3, as DNA: TGTGCCAGCAGACCGGGACAGAGGGCTGGAAACACCATATATTTT.

This clone was seen once. The rearrangement joins TRBV19 to TRBJ1-5, with D possibly TRBD1 on 5 matching bases. This CDR3 has 14 residues. Germline V gene data show CDR1 as LNHDA and CDR2 as SQIVND (reference sequence). The V end lost 7 bases, the J end lost 6 bases, and 16 bases lay between the germline ends. CDR3 in amino acids: CASTSAQGRQPQHF. The CDR3 nucleotides are TGTGCCAGTACTAGCGCCCAGGGCCGTCAGCCCCAGCATTTT. The full variable domain, in which reference TRBV19 and TRBJ1-5 provide the parts outside the CDR3, is DGGITQSPKYLFRKEGQNVTLSCEQNLNHDAMYWYRQDPGQGLRLIYYSQIVNDFQKGDIAEGYSVSREKKESFPLTVTSAQKNPTAFYLCASTSAQGRQPQHFGDGTRLSIL.

A single count supports this clone. V and J are TRBV3-1 (or the pseudogene TRBV3-2) and TRBJ1-1; 9 nucleotides align to TRBD1. V was pared by 4 bases and J by 4 bases, with 1 base of the junction left unmatched. Per the germline V gene, CDR1 is LGHDT and CDR2 is YNNKEL (reference sequence). CDR3 length equals 13 residues. CDR3 sequence reads: CASSRTGVTEAFF. CDR3 in DNA: TGTGCCAGCAGCCGGACAGGGGTCACTGAAGCTTTCTTT.

The chain recombines TRBV9 with TRBJ2-1; TRBD2 is a possible D gene (6 bases). V was pared by 0 bases and J by 5 bases, with 12 bases between. The CDR3 is made up of 15 amino acids. Germline values: CDR1 SGDLS, CDR2 YYNGEE. The CDR3 loop is CASSVAGGGNNEQFF. The CDR3 DNA follows: TGTGCCAGCAGCGTAGCCGGGGGTGGGAACAATGAGCAGTTCTTC. The full variable domain, in which reference TRBV9 and TRBJ2-1 provide the parts outside the CDR3, is DSGVTQTPKHLITATGQRVTLRCSPRSGDLSVYWYQQSLDQGLQFLIQYYNGEERAKGNILERFSAQQFPDLHSELNLSSLELGDSALYFCASSVAGGGNNEQFFGPGTRLTVL.

V and J are TRBV6-5 and TRBJ1-3; 8 bases fit TRBD1. Germline V gene lookup returns CDR1 MNHEY and CDR2 SVGAGI. The V segment lost 6 bases and the J segment 1 base; nucleotides outside the gene matches: 5. The CDR3 loop spans 15 amino acids. This chain's CDR3 is CASSQGALSGNTIYF. Written as DNA, the CDR3 is TGTGCCAGCAGCCAGGGGGCGCTTTCTGGAAACACCATATATTTT.

The chain uses TRBV11-3 and TRBJ2-5, with D perhaps TRBD1 (5 bases). The CDR3 is made up of 13 amino acids. The germline V and J ends were trimmed by 5 bases and 7 bases, with 14 bases remaining between them. The germline V gene encodes CDR1 SGHNT and CDR2 YENEEA. This chain's CDR3 is CASSPPGQGTQYF. In DNA form, the CDR3 reads TGTGCCAGCAGCCCACCGGGCCAGGGGACCCAGTACTTC.

The DNA of the CDR3 is TGTGCCAGCAAGGAGGGGGCGGATTCACCCCTCCACTTT. Residues: CASKEGADSPLHF. This chain uses TRBV2 with TRBJ1-6; 7 nucleotides align to TRBD1. With V trimmed by 7 bases and J by 8 bases, 5 bases remained unmatched. Germline values: CDR1 SNHLY, CDR2 FYNNEI. This CDR3 has 13 residues.

V is TRBV11-2 and J is TRBJ1-3, with D tentatively TRBD1 (6 bases). CDR3 length: 16 amino acids. CDR1 and CDR2 from the germline V gene are SGHAT and FQNNGV. Trimming left V 4 bases short and J 1 base short, with 14 bases between. CDR3 protein: CASSSLTGISGNTIYF. The DNA for the CDR3 is TGTGCCAGCAGCTCCCTTACAGGGATTTCTGGAAACACCATATATTTT.

This chain uses TRBV5-1 with TRBJ2-7; 7 nucleotides line up with TRBD1. The CDR3 covers 15 residues. From germline, CDR1 is SGHRS and CDR2 YFSETQ. V shed 2 bases and J 4 bases; nucleotides not matched to a gene: 9. CDR3 residues: CASSFGLTGAYEQYF. The CDR3 DNA sequence: TGCGCCAGCAGCTTTGGACTCACAGGGGCATACGAGCAGTACTTC.

V gene TRBV25-1 combines with J gene TRBJ1-6, with D unresolved. The CDR3 sequence is 15 residues long. Trimming removed 6 bases at V and 4 bases at J, with 13 bases between. CDR1 is MGHDK, CDR2 SYGVNS, per germline. The chain's CDR3 is CASSSGILYNSPLHF. The CDR3 nucleotides are TGTGCCAGCAGCAGCGGGATTTTGTATAATTCACCCCTCCACTTT.

The rearrangement links TRBV7-9 to TRBJ2-3; 12 nucleotides line up with TRBD1. Germline V CDR1 and CDR2: SEHNR, FQNEAQ (reference sequence). This CDR3 region has 16 residues. V was clipped by 4 bases and J by 5 bases; unmatched bases: 7. This CDR3 is CASSSQGQGALDTQYF. As DNA, the CDR3 is TGTGCCAGCAGCTCCCAGGGACAGGGGGCTTTAGATACGCAGTATTTT. Combining the CDR3 with reference TRBV7-9 and TRBJ2-3 gives the whole variable domain DTGVSQNPRHKITKRGQNVTFRCDPISEHNRLYWYRQTLGQGPEFLTYFQNEAQLEKSRLLSDRFSAERPKGSFSTLEIQRTEQGDSAMYLCASSSQGQGALDTQYFGPGTRLTVL.

The count of this clone is one. The chain is built from TRBV10-2 and TRBJ2-1; possible D gene TRBD2, 6 bases. This CDR3 has 12 residues. The V gene's germline CDR1 is WSHSY and CDR2 SAAADI. Trimming shortened V by 1 base and J by 8 bases, and 6 bases separated the two germline ends. CDR3 nucleotide sequence: TGCGCCAGCAGTGAGTGGGGGGATGAGCAGTTCTTC. Protein: CASSEWGDEQFF.

This clone has just a few counts. The rearrangement joins TRBV5-1 to TRBJ1-2; 7 bases map to TRBD1. CDR3 size: 15 residues. V lost 4 bases, J lost 5 bases, and 11 bases stayed unmatched. The germline gives CDR1 SGHRS, CDR2 YFSETQ. CDR3 sequence: CASSQPGQAGYGYTF. The CDR3 region has the DNA TGCGCCAGCAGCCAACCAGGACAGGCGGGGTATGGCTACACCTTC.

The chain carries TRBV2 and TRBJ2-4; 10 nucleotides align to TRBD1. CDR3 length equals 13 residues. The germline CDR1 and CDR2 sequences are SNHLY and FYNNEI. After removal of 10 bases from V and 8 bases from J, the junction contained 8 bases not matched to a gene. The CDR3 nucleotides read TGTGCCACGGAAGGGGACAGGGGTGACATTCAGTACTTC. Protein product: CATEGDRGDIQYF.

The chain uses TRBV6-5 and TRBJ1-1; 9 bases map to TRBD1. J gave up 4 bases and V 11 bases, and 5 bases lay outside the gene matches. The CDR3 has 12 amino acids. CDR1 is MNHEY and CDR2 is SVGAGI in the germline V gene. The DNA for the CDR3 is TGTGCCTCCGGGACAGGGCCCACTGAAGCTTTCTTT. Residues: CASGTGPTEAFF.

The chain carries TRBV2 and TRBJ2-4; TRBD2 matches 9 bases. The CDR3 is 15 residues long. CDR1 and CDR2 (germline): SNHLY, FYNNEI. The V gene end was trimmed by 4 bases and the J gene end by 5 bases; junction bases not matched to a gene: 6. The CDR3 reads CASSVEGLAENIQYF. CDR3 DNA sequence: TGTGCCAGCAGTGTTGAGGGACTAGCAGAAAACATTCAGTACTTC.

The genes are TRBV7-3 and TRBJ1-1, with D maybe TRBD1 (5 bases). V lost 0 bases, J lost 8 bases, and 10 bases lay in between. This CDR3 spans 13 amino acids. Germline CDR1 reads SGHTA; CDR2 reads FQGTGA. CDR3 DNA: TGTGCCAGCAGCTTAACAGGGCAGGGCGAAGCTTTCTTT. Residues: CASSLTGQGEAFF.

This chain uses TRBV28 with TRBJ1-5; D is ambiguous. V was cut by 5 bases and J by 6 bases, with 14 bases left in between. Germline V gives CDR1 MDHEN, CDR2 SYDVKM. CDR3 length: 14 residues. The CDR3 DNA sequence: TGTGCCAGCAGTCCCTGGCAGTCAGGTCAGCCCCAGCATTTT. Translating gives CASSPWQSGQPQHF.

V is TRBV3-1 (or the pseudogene TRBV3-2) and J is TRBJ2-5; tentatively, D is TRBD2 (6 bases). V lost 4 bases and J 6 bases, leaving 9 bases between the germline ends. The CDR3 length is 12 residues. CDR1 and CDR2 (germline): LGHDT, YNNKEL (reference sequence). CDR3 residues: CASSPAGQTQYF. CDR3 coding DNA: TGTGCCAGCAGCCCGGCGGGGCAGACCCAGTACTTC.

The chain carries TRBV4-2 and TRBJ2-7; 8 positions agree with TRBD1. The CDR3 runs 17 residues. Trimming took 0 bases from V and 6 from J; bases not matched to a gene: 13. CDR1 is LGHNA and CDR2 is YNFKEQ in the germline V gene. In DNA form, the CDR3 reads TGTGCCAGCAGCCAAGAGGTAACAGGGGGATCGACCCGCGAGCAGTACTTC. Protein product: CASSQEVTGGSTREQYF.

This clone has a single count. The chain has TRBV9 and TRBJ1-6, with D unresolved. V lost 0 bases and J 7 bases, leaving 5 bases between the germline ends. CDR1 SGDLS and CDR2 YYNGEE come from the germline V gene. The CDR3 consists of 13 residues. DNA of the CDR3: TGTGCCAGCAGCGTAGACGGGAATTCACCCCTCCACTTT. The encoded protein is CASSVDGNSPLHF.

The count of this clone is one. This chain uses TRBV28 with TRBJ1-4; 7 bases are shared with TRBD1. Germline V CDR1 and CDR2: MDHEN, SYDVKM. This CDR3 has 14 amino acids. Trimming cost V 5 bases and J 4 bases; bases outside gene matches: 4. The CDR3 region is CASSPGQINEKLFF. The CDR3 coding sequence is TGTGCCAGCAGTCCGGGACAGATTAATGAAAAACTGTTTTTT. Complete variable domain (other parts from reference TRBV28 and TRBJ1-4): DVKVTQSSRYLVKRTGEKVFLECVQDMDHENMFWYRQDPGLGLRLIYFSYDVKMKEKGDIPEGYSVSREKKERFSLILESASTNQTSMYLCASSPGQINEKLFFGSGTQLSVL.